The 23 T cell receptor beta chains below all came from one sample that was sequenced in a study of T cells in Graves' hyperthyroidism and ophthalmopathy. There were TCR beta CDR3 regions amplified from RNA transcripts. A set of HTBI primers served as the primers for a first-round RT-PCR of the TCR CDR3. MiXCR, run by TCRdb on the multiplex PCR reads, gives a single entry per CDR3 protein. The sample includes 300,000 to 400,000 distinct CDR3 sequences, roughly 13% of them seen just once. Sample: blood. These receptor sequences come from a woman aged 55-69 years with Graves' hyperthyroidism.

This clonotype was seen repeatedly, ten times or more. The chain is built from TRBV3-1 and TRBJ2-3; the D is unclear. Germline V gene sequence: CDR1 LGHDT, CDR2 YNNKEL (reference sequence). This CDR3 has 15 amino acids. V shed 1 base and J shed 2 bases, with 10 bases lying between them. The CDR3 DNA follows: TGTGCCAGCAGCCAAGTATTACCGTTCACAGATACGCAGTATTTT. Protein product: CASSQVLPFTDTQYF.

This clonotype was observed a few times. V is TRBV19 and J is TRBJ2-1, with 10 bases matching TRBD2. Trimming removed 5 bases from V and 5 bases from J; junction bases left unmatched: 6. Germline V gene lookup returns CDR1 LNHDA and CDR2 SQIVND (reference sequence). CDR3 length equals 15 residues. The DNA of the CDR3 is TGTGCCAGTAGTGTAGCGGGAGGACTTAACAATGAGCAGTTCTTC. Protein: CASSVAGGLNNEQFF.

This clonotype has only a few counts. The gene calls are TRBV29-1 and TRBJ1-2; 7 bases map to TRBD1. This CDR3 contains 14 residues. With 7 bases clipped from V and 2 bases from J, the junction kept 10 bases outside the gene matches. Per the germline V gene, CDR1 is SQVTM and CDR2 is ANQGSEA. The CDR3 reads CSESRDSVNYGYTF. DNA for the CDR3: TGCAGCGAATCCCGGGACAGCGTCAACTATGGCTACACCTTC.

This clonotype was seen at least ten times. The CDR3 protein is CATSTSWTESTDTQYF. Here the CDR3 DNA reads TGTGCCACCAGTACCTCCTGGACAGAGAGCACAGATACGCAGTATTTT. The chain joins TRBV24-1 to TRBJ2-3, with D possibly TRBD1 on 6 matching bases. Trimming stripped 6 bases from V and 0 bases from J, with 15 bases between. The CDR3 loop spans 16 amino acids. Germline values: CDR1 KGHDR, CDR2 SFDVKD.

In nucleotides, the CDR3 is TGTGCCATCAGTCTGCAGGGACTAGCGGGAAATGAGCAGTTCTTC. Its translation is CAISLQGLAGNEQFF. The chain has TRBV10-3 and TRBJ2-1; TRBD2 matches at 13 bases. Germline loops: CDR1 ENHRY, CDR2 SYGVKD. V was pared by 5 bases and J by 7 bases, with 5 bases of the junction left unmatched. This CDR3 is 15 amino acids long.

At least ten counts were recorded for this clonotype. The gene calls are TRBV5-1 and TRBJ2-3; 7 positions agree with TRBD2. CDR1 SGHRS and CDR2 YFSETQ come from the germline V gene. The ends lost 2 bases at V and 7 bases at J; junction bases unmatched: 4. CDR3 length equals 13 residues. In DNA form, the CDR3 reads TGCGCCAGCAGCTTAGGACTAGAACATACGCAGTATTTT. This gives the protein CASSLGLEHTQYF.

This clonotype has a count of ten or more. The V and J genes are TRBV28 and TRBJ2-2, with 13 bases identical to TRBD2. Trimming cost V 6 bases and J 1 base; bases outside gene matches: 11. The CDR3 runs to 19 residues. Germline CDR1 MDHEN, CDR2 SYDVKM. As DNA, the CDR3 is TGTGCCAGCAGAGAGTTTTGGACTAGCGGGAGAGGGAACACCGGGGAGCTGTTTTTT. This translates into CASREFWTSGRGNTGELFF.

V is TRBV27 and J is TRBJ1-5; TRBD1 matches at 7 bases. Germline V gene sequence: CDR1 MNHEY, CDR2 SMNVEV (reference sequence). This CDR3 has 14 amino acids. The trim removed 3 bases at V and 5 bases at J, leaving 4 bases unmatched. The CDR3: CASSFRGRDQPQHF. Written as DNA, the CDR3 is TGTGCCAGCAGTTTTAGGGGGCGCGATCAGCCCCAGCATTTT.

This clonotype was counted ten times or more. The rearrangement joins TRBV18 to TRBJ1-2; D is perhaps TRBD1 (5 bases). Looked up from germline, CDR1 is KGHSH and CDR2 is LQKENI. The V end was cut by 4 bases, the J end by 7 bases, with 19 bases between. The CDR3 consists of 15 residues. The CDR3 reads CASSRDQTSIGGYTF. DNA of the CDR3: TGTGCCAGCTCACGGGACCAAACCTCAATAGGTGGCTACACCTTC.

This clonotype was seen ten or more times. This chain connects TRBV27 to TRBJ2-7, with D perhaps matching TRBD1 (6 bases). This CDR3 is 12 amino acids long. The germline V gene has CDR1 MNHEY and CDR2 SMNVEV (reference sequence). Trimming shortened V by 5 bases and J by 4 bases, and 9 bases separated the two germline ends. CDR3 DNA: TGTGCCAGCAGTGACCAGGGGTACGAGCAGTACTTC. It is translated as CASSDQGYEQYF.

The chain recombines TRBV5-1 with TRBJ2-7; 12 bases map to TRBD1. This CDR3 region has 16 residues. Germline trimming cut 4 bases from V and 1 base from J; bases unmatched to any gene: 6. The germline CDR1 and CDR2 sequences are SGHRS and YFSETQ. The CDR3 protein is CASSGGDRGLSYEQYF. The CDR3 DNA sequence: TGCGCCAGCAGCGGGGGGGACAGGGGGCTATCCTACGAGCAGTACTTC.

This chain uses TRBV6-1 with TRBJ1-2; D is ambiguous. V lost 5 bases and J lost 5, with 12 bases in between. CDR3 length equals 13 residues. Germline loops: CDR1 MNHNS, CDR2 SASEGT. The CDR3 coding sequence is TGTGCCAGCAGTAAGGACCCAGGTTATGGCTACACCTTC. This translates into CASSKDPGYGYTF.

This clonotype was counted ten times or more. The genes are TRBV11-2 and TRBJ1-2; the D is unclear. The germline V gene encodes CDR1 SGHAT and CDR2 FQNNGV. With 0 bases removed from V and 2 bases from J, the gap between germline ends came to 7 bases. The CDR3 runs 14 residues. CDR3 amino acids: CASSLDLANYGYTF. In DNA, the CDR3 is TGTGCCAGCAGCTTAGATTTGGCAAACTATGGCTACACCTTC.

This clonotype was seen many times. The rearrangement joins TRBV20-1 to TRBJ2-5, with 10 bases that match TRBD2. Germline CDR1 is DFQATT and CDR2 is SNEGSKA (reference sequence). With 6 bases clipped from V and 5 bases from J, the junction kept 12 bases outside the gene matches. This CDR3 region has 15 residues. The CDR3 bases are TGCAGTGCAAAGGACAGCGGGAGGGCCACGGAGACCCAGTACTTC. Translation: CSAKDSGRATETQYF.

This clonotype showed up just a few times. CDR3 DNA: TGTGCTAGTCGCGCTAGCGGGATCGGGACCGAGACCCAGTACTTC. It is translated as CASRASGIGTETQYF. The chain has TRBV12-5 and TRBJ2-5; 9 bases map to TRBD2. Trimming at V came to 8 bases and at J to 5 bases, leaving 12 bases not matched to a gene. CDR1 and CDR2 from the germline V gene are LGHNT and FRNRAP. This CDR3 comprises 15 residues.

This clonotype showed up many times. The chain carries TRBV12-3 or TRBV12-4 and TRBJ2-5; the D call may be TRBD1 or TRBD2 (6 bases each). Trimming removed 3 bases at V and 7 bases at J, with 15 bases between. There are 14 residues in the CDR3. CDR3 sequence: CASSLGAGFATQYF. CDR3 bases: TGTGCCAGCAGTTTGGGGGCGGGATTTGCGACCCAGTACTTC.

This clonotype was detected ten times or more. This chain links TRBV10-1 with TRBJ2-1; 10 bases line up with TRBD2. The CDR3 runs to 16 residues. The ends lost 4 bases at V and 4 bases at J; junction bases unmatched: 7. Germline loops: CDR1 WNHNN, CDR2 SYGVQD (reference sequence). For the CDR3, the DNA is TGCGCCAGCAGTGGAACTAGCGGGATTCTGTACAATGAGCAGTTCTTC. It translates to CASSGTSGILYNEQFF.

The chain joins TRBV10-3 to TRBJ1-5, with D tentatively TRBD1 (6 bases). The germline V and J ends were trimmed by 6 bases and 2 bases, with 11 bases remaining between them. Germline V gives CDR1 ENHRY, CDR2 SYGVKD. This CDR3 is 14 amino acids long. CDR3 sequence: CAISQRTGNQPQHF. CDR3 sequence (DNA): TGTGCCATCAGCCAGAGGACAGGCAATCAGCCCCAGCATTTT.

This clonotype has more than one count but fewer than ten. The chain recombines TRBV27 with TRBJ2-1; 9 bases are shared with TRBD1. The CDR3 is 13 amino acids. Germline V gene lookup returns CDR1 MNHEY and CDR2 SMNVEV (reference sequence). Trimming at V came to 8 bases and at J to 8 bases, leaving 7 bases not matched to a gene. CDR3 sequence: CASLSQGADEQFF. In nucleotides, the CDR3 is TGTGCCAGCCTCTCACAGGGGGCGGATGAGCAGTTCTTC.

This clonotype was found many times. The J gene is TRBJ2-1, the V gene TRBV7-9, with 9 bases that match TRBD1. Germline CDR1 SEHNR, CDR2 FQNEAQ (reference sequence). The CDR3 contains 16 residues. Trimming at V came to 5 bases and at J to 4 bases, leaving 9 bases not matched to a gene. In nucleotides, the CDR3 is TGTGCCAGCAGCCATATTTTAGGGACAGGGTACAATGAGCAGTTCTTC. Translation gives CASSHILGTGYNEQFF. The full variable domain, its missing parts supplied by reference TRBV7-9 and TRBJ2-1, is DTGVSQNPRHKITKRGQNVTFRCDPISEHNRLYWYRQTLGQGPEFLTYFQNEAQLEKSRLLSDRFSAERPKGSFSTLEIQRTEQGDSAMYLCASSHILGTGYNEQFFGPGTRLTVL.

In this sample, this clonotype turned up once. This clone may be a read error of a much larger clone one base away. The chain combines TRBV12-5 with TRBJ2-5, with 10 bases aligning to TRBD1. After removal of 1 base from V and 4 bases from J, the junction contained 0 bases not matched to a gene. The CDR3 consists of 14 residues. From germline, CDR1 is LGHNT and CDR2 FRNRAP. DNA of the CDR3: TGTGCTAGTGGTTTGGGGACAGGGGGAGAGACCCAGTACTTC. This sequence encodes CASGLGTGGETQYF.

The CDR3 loop is CASMGTSGRYEQYF. CDR3 coding DNA: TGTGCCAGCATGGGGACTAGCGGGAGGTACGAGCAGTACTTC. This chain uses TRBV2 with TRBJ2-7; 15 nucleotides line up with TRBD2. Germline-derived CDR1 and CDR2 are SNHLY and FYNNEI. The ends lost 7 bases at V and 4 bases at J; junction bases unmatched: 2. This CDR3 is built from 14 residues.

The chain joins TRBV19 to TRBJ1-6, with 9 bases matching TRBD1. V dropped 5 bases and J dropped 14; count of bases not matched to a gene: 10. The CDR3 is 14 amino acids. Germline CDR1 and CDR2: LNHDA and SQIVND (reference sequence). This CDR3 is CASSPGTGRPTLHF. DNA of the CDR3: TGTGCCAGTAGTCCCGGGACAGGGCGCCCCACCCTCCACTTT.